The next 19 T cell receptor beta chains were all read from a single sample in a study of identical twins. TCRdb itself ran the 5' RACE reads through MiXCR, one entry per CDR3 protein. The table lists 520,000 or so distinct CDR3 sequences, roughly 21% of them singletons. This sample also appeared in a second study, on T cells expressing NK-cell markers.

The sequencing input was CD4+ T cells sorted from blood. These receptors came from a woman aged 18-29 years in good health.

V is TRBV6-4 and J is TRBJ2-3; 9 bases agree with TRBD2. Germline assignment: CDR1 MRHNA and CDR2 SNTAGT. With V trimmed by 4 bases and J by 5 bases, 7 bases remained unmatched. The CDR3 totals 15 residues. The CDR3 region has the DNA TGTGCCAGCAGTGGTAGCGGGAGTTCCCAAGATACGCAGTATTTT. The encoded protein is CASSGSGSSQDTQYF.

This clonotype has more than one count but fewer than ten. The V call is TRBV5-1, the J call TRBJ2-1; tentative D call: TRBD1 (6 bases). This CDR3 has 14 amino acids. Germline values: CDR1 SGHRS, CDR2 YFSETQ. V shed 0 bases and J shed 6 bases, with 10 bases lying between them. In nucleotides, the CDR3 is TGCGCCAGCAGCTTGGACAGGGTAGGCAATGAGCAGTTCTTC. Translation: CASSLDRVGNEQFF.

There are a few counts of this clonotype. CDR3 nucleotides: TGCGCCAGCAGTCCCGGGACAGGGGGCATGAATACGCAGTATTTT. Translated, it gives CASSPGTGGMNTQYF. The chain carries TRBV5-1 and TRBJ2-3, with 12 bases fitting TRBD1. Germline CDR1 SGHRS, CDR2 YFSETQ. V was pared by 5 bases and J by 7 bases, with 8 bases of the junction left unmatched. CDR3 length equals 15 residues.

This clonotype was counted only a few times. CDR3 DNA sequence: TGTGCCAGCTCACCTCGGGTAGCGGGAGGAAACACAGATACGCAGTATTTT. Translation: CASSPRVAGGNTDTQYF. The gene calls are TRBV18 and TRBJ2-3; 10 bases line up with TRBD2. CDR3 size: 17 residues. With 3 bases clipped from V and 2 bases from J, the junction kept 8 bases outside the gene matches. Looked up from germline, CDR1 is KGHSH and CDR2 is LQKENI.

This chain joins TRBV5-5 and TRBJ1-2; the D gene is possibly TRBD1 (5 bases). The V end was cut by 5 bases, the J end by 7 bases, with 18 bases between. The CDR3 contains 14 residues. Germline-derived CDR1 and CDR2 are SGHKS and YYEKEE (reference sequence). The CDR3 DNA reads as TGTGCCAGCAGACCCGGGACGCGGGCGGGTGGCTACACCTTC. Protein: CASRPGTRAGGYTF. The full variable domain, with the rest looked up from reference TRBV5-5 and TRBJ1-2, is DAGVTQSPTHLIKTRGQQVTLRCSPISGHKSVSWYQQVLGQGPQFIFQYYEKEERGRGNFPDRFSARQFPNYSSELNVNALLLGDSALYLCASRPGTRAGGYTFGSGTRLTVV.

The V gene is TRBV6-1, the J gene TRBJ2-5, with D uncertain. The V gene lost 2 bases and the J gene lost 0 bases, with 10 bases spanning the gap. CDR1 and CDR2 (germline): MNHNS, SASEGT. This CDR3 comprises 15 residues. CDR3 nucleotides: TGTGCCAGCAGTGAACTCGGCAGATACCAAGAGACCCAGTACTTC. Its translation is CASSELGRYQETQYF.

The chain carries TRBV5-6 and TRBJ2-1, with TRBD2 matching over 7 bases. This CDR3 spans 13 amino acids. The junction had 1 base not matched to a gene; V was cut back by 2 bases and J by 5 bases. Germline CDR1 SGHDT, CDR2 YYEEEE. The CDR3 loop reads CASSFGGNNEQFF. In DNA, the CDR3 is TGTGCCAGCAGCTTCGGGGGGAACAATGAGCAGTTCTTC.

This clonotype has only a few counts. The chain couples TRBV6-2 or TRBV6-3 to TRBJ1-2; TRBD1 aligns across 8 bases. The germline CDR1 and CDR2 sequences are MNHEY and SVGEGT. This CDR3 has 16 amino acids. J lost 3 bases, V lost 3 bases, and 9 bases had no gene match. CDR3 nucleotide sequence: TGTGCCAGCAGTTATCTGTCCGGGACAGGCTACTATGGCTACACCTTC. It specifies CASSYLSGTGYYGYTF.

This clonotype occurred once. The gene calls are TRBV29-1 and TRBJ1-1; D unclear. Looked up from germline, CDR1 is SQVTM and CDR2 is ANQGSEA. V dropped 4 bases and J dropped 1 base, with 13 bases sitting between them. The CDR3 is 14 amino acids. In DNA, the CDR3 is TGCAGCGTTGCGGTGCGACGCTGGAACACTGAAGCTTTCTTT. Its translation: CSVAVRRWNTEAFF.

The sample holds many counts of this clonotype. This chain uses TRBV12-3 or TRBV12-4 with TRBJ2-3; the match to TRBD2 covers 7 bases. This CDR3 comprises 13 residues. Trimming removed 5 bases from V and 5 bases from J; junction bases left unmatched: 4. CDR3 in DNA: TGTGCCAGCAGTCAGCGGGACGGAGATACGCAGTATTTT. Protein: CASSQRDGDTQYF.

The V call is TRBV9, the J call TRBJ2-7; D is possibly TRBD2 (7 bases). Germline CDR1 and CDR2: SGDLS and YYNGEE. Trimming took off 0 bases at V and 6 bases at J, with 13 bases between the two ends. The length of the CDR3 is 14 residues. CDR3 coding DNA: TGTGCCAGCAGCGTAGACGGGGGGCGACTCGAGCAGTACTTC. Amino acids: CASSVDGGRLEQYF.

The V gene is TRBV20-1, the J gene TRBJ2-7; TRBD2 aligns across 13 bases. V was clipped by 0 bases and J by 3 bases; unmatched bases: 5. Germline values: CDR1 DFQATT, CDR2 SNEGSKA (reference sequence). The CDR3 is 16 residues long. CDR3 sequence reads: CSARDGLAGEGYEQYF. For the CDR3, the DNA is TGCAGTGCTAGAGATGGACTAGCGGGAGAGGGCTACGAGCAGTACTTC.

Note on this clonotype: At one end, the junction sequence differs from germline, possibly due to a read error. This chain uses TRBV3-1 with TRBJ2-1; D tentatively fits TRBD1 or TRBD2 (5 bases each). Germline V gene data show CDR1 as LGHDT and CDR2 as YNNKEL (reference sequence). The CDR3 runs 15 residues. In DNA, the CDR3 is TGTGCCAGCAGCCAACAACCGGGACCGTTTGTCAAGGTTGAGTTC. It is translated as CASSQQPGPFVKVEF.

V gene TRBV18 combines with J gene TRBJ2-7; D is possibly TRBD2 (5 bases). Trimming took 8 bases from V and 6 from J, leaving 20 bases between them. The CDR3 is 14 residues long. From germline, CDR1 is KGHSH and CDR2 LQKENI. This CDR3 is CASTPGVPPLEQYF. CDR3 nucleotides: TGTGCCAGCACCCCCGGGGTTCCCCCCCTCGAGCAGTACTTC.

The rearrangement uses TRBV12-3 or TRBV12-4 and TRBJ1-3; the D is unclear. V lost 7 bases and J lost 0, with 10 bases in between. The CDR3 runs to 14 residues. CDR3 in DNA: TGTGCCAGCACCCCCCGGGGCTCTGGAAACACCATATATTTT. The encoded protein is CASTPRGSGNTIYF.

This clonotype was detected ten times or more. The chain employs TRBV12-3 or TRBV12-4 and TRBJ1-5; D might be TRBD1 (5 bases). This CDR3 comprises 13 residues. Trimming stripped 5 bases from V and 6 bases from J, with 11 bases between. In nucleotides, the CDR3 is TGTGCCAGCAGTACCCAGGGTGGTCAGCCCCAGCATTTT. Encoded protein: CASSTQGGQPQHF.

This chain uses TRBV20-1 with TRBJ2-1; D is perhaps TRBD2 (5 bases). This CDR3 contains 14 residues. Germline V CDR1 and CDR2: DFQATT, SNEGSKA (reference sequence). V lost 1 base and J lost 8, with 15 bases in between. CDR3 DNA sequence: TGCAGTGCTAGAGCCCCGGGGAGTAGCGATGAGCAGTTCTTC. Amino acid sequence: CSARAPGSSDEQFF.

DNA of the CDR3: TGTGCCAGCAGTCCAGGACAGGGGTTGAGTGAAAAACTGTTTTTT. Its translation is CASSPGQGLSEKLFF. V is TRBV27 and J is TRBJ1-4, with 9 bases that match TRBD1. The CDR3 loop spans 15 amino acids. Germline trimming cut 5 bases from V and 7 bases from J; bases unmatched to any gene: 8. CDR1 and CDR2 (germline): MNHEY, SMNVEV (reference sequence).

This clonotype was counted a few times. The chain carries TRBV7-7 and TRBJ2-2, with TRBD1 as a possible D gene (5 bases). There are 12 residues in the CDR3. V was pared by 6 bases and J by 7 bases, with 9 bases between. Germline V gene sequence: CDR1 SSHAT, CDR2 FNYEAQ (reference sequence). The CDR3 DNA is TGTGCCAGCAGGGGGCTAAGCGGGGAGCTGTTTTTT. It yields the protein CASRGLSGELFF.